Presented here are 14 T cell receptor beta chains from one specimen sequenced in a study of blood T cell repertoires in COVID-19. TCRdb keeps only in-frame clones here, not all; method: immunoSEQ multiplex PCR. The sample consists of a few hundred thousand clones, 70% to 90% of them appearing once. The sequenced sample consisted of PBMCs or T cells enriched from blood (not recorded which). All receptors derive from a man younger than 40 who had recovered from COVID-19.

The V call is TRBV7-8, the J call TRBJ1-5; D is unclear. This CDR3 is 13 amino acids long. CDR1 is SGHVS, CDR2 FQNEAQ, per germline. Trimming pared 5 bases from V and 4 bases from J, leaving 9 bases between. CDR3 protein: CASSVGSNQPQHF. The CDR3 bases are TGTGCCAGCAGCGTCGGGTCTAATCAGCCCCAGCATTTT.

The chain is built from TRBV11-2 and TRBJ1-6, with a weak D call TRBD1 (6 bases). This CDR3 contains 14 residues. Looked up from germline, CDR1 is SGHAT and CDR2 is FQNNGV. V was trimmed by 2 bases and J by 9 bases, leaving 11 bases between them. CDR3 residues: CASSLTQGSSPLHF. The CDR3, as DNA: TGTGCCAGCAGCTTAACACAGGGAAGTTCACCCCTCCACTTT.

The V call is TRBV7-3, the J call TRBJ1-5; 10 nucleotides match TRBD1. Trimming removed 4 bases from V and 7 bases from J; junction bases left unmatched: 4. The CDR3 runs to 14 residues. Germline CDR1 SGHTA, CDR2 FQGTGA. The CDR3 region has the DNA TGTGCCAGCAGCTCCGACAGGGGGCTACAGCCCCAGCATTTT. Its translation: CASSSDRGLQPQHF.

V and J are TRBV4-1 and TRBJ2-1; TRBD2 agrees at 12 bases. This CDR3 comprises 20 residues. In germline, CDR1 is MGHRA, CDR2 YSYEKL. Trimming cost V 0 bases and J 3 bases; bases outside gene matches: 12. CDR3 DNA: TGCGCCAGCAGCCAAGAGGTGACTAGCGGGGGTCCCCCCTACTACAATGAGCAGTTCTTC. As protein: CASSQEVTSGGPPYYNEQFF.

V and J are TRBV10-3 and TRBJ1-3; the match to TRBD1 covers 7 bases. This CDR3 is built from 15 residues. Germline CDR1 reads ENHRY; CDR2 reads SYGVKD. Trimming cost V 7 bases and J 3 bases; bases outside gene matches: 9. This CDR3 reads CAITGGTDFGNTIYF. As DNA, the CDR3 is TGTGCCATCACCGGAGGGACAGACTTTGGAAACACCATATATTTT.

CDR3 protein: CAWGGKNTEAFF. In nucleotides, the CDR3 is TGTGCCTGGGGGGGCAAGAACACTGAAGCTTTCTTT. The chain joins TRBV30 to TRBJ1-1; TRBD1 is a possible D gene (6 bases). The V gene's germline CDR1 is GTSNPN and CDR2 SVGIG (reference sequence). This CDR3 region has 12 residues. Trimming cost V 5 bases and J 1 base, with 8 bases left between them.

This chain uses TRBV10-2 with TRBJ1-1, with D hard to call. V gave up 2 bases and J gave up 1 base, with 11 bases separating them. The CDR3 has 15 amino acids. Germline CDR1 WSHSY, CDR2 SAAADI. The CDR3 region has the DNA TGCGCCAGCAGTGAGCCACTAGGAGGGAACACTGAAGCTTTCTTT. Its translation: CASSEPLGGNTEAFF.

The V gene is TRBV29-1, the J gene TRBJ1-1; 8 nucleotides line up with TRBD1. V shed 4 bases and J 5 bases; nucleotides not matched to a gene: 12. The CDR3 is made up of 15 amino acids. Germline CDR1 reads SQVTM; CDR2 reads ANQGSEA. The CDR3 here is CSVVKGLTGGTEAFF. CDR3 DNA: TGCAGCGTTGTTAAGGGTCTAACAGGGGGTACTGAAGCTTTCTTT.

This clone was detected a few times. The rearrangement uses TRBV4-1 and TRBJ2-7, with 8 bases identical to TRBD1. The CDR3 consists of 15 residues. V lost 3 bases to trimming and J lost 2 bases; unmatched junction nucleotides: 6. Germline lookup yields CDR1 MGHRA and CDR2 YSYEKL. CDR3 residues: CASSQDRVNTYEQYF. The CDR3 region has the DNA TGCGCCAGCAGCCAGGACAGGGTAAATACCTACGAGCAGTACTTC.

On this clone: The same CDR3 arises from other DNA sequences in this sample as well. The chain joins TRBV9 to TRBJ1-2; no reliable D call. Deletions cut 2 bases from V and 2 bases from J, with 4 bases between. In germline, CDR1 is SGDLS, CDR2 YYNGEE. The CDR3 totals 12 residues. This CDR3 reads CASSVRNYGYTF. The CDR3 DNA reads TGTGCCAGCAGCGTGAGGAACTATGGCTACACCTTC.

The table lists this clone with a few counts. The J gene is TRBJ1-4, the V gene TRBV7-9; possibly TRBD1 for D (6 bases). The CDR3 has 15 amino acids. The germline V gene encodes CDR1 SEHNR and CDR2 FQNEAQ (reference sequence). V shed 5 bases and J shed 5 bases, with 15 bases lying between them. CDR3 sequence (DNA): TGTGCCAGCAGCGTATGGACAGAGGGAAATGAAAAACTGTTTTTT. It codes for CASSVWTEGNEKLFF.

The chain has TRBV12-3 or TRBV12-4 and TRBJ1-1; no clear D. The V gene lost 5 bases and the J gene lost 5 bases, with 12 bases spanning the gap. The CDR3 extends over 13 amino acids. The CDR3 loop is CASSHSVETEAFF. The DNA of the CDR3 is TGTGCCAGCAGTCATAGCGTAGAAACTGAAGCTTTCTTT.

About this clone itself: Other DNA sequences of this sample code for an identical CDR3. The chain recombines TRBV12-3 or TRBV12-4 with TRBJ1-2; maybe TRBD1 (5 bases). This CDR3 comprises 13 residues. Trimming stripped 3 bases from V and 4 bases from J, with 9 bases between. The CDR3 reads CASSLGQGYGYTF. CDR3 in DNA: TGTGCCAGCAGTTTGGGGCAGGGCTATGGCTACACCTTC.

DNA of the CDR3: TGTGCCAGTAGTATGGGACTCCGCGGAAACACCATATATTTT. Translated, it gives CASSMGLRGNTIYF. The chain is built from TRBV19 and TRBJ1-3, with D tentatively TRBD1 (5 bases). The CDR3 has 14 amino acids. The V gene's germline CDR1 is LNHDA and CDR2 SQIVND (reference sequence). V lost 3 bases and J 4 bases, leaving 10 bases between the germline ends.